In its sample, the clone carrying this T cell receptor (beta chain) ranks as medium-sized (0.01 to 0.1%). Its specificity is not known. The data originate from a study of T cells after yellow fever vaccination. Background on the study: Preparation of the low-cell-number fractions used SMART-Seq v4 Ultra Low Input. General study results and limits: The CD4 and CD8 compartments had a small share of their clonotypes in common. Post-booster reappearance was seen for most primary-vaccination clones (roughly 96% CD4, around 90% CD8).

Trimming pared 0 bases from V and 6 bases from J, leaving 12 bases between. The CDR3 is 15 amino acids. Germline assignment: CDR1 LGHNA and CDR2 YSLEER. In making TCR cDNA, 5'RACE template switching added a universal primer site and UMIs to it. TCRdb analysed the 5' RACE reads with MiXCR anew, one entry per CDR3 protein. The sample has roughly 350,000 distinct CDR3 sequences, approximately 4% seen once; the top ten hold about 22%. The receptor was isolated from a man younger than 30 who received the YFV17D yellow fever vaccine. This sample comprised PBMCs, obtained 5 days after the yellow fever booster vaccination. The chain has TRBV4-3 and TRBJ2-4; D perhaps matches TRBD2 (7 bases). CDR3 in amino acids: CASSQDFGGPNIQYF. CDR3 coding DNA: TGCGCCAGCAGCCAAGATTTCGGGGGGCCAAACATTCAGTACTTC.